This T cell receptor (beta chain) was recorded in a study of blood T cell repertoires in COVID-19. Overall study: Material from acute and convalescent COVID-19 was sourced from the United States, Italy and Spain.

In the source study's methods: Amplified reference gene primers provided the basis for estimating nucleated cell counts. Only in-frame clones appear in the TCRdb table, and some are missing; sequencing was by immunoSEQ multiplex PCR. V and J calls and clone size are as listed in that table; D and trimming were resolved from the DNA. Of approximately 22,000 clones in the sample, 80% to 85% were seen once. This CDR3 spans 12 amino acids. The V end lost 9 bases, the J end lost 6 bases, and 15 bases lay between the germline ends. The V gene's germline CDR1 is MRHNA and CDR2 SNTAGT. This receptor was obtained from a human donor in a cohort sampled during active COVID-19. This chain links TRBV6-4 with TRBJ2-7; unclear D gene. The sequenced sample was peripheral blood. The CDR3 sequence is CASQRSLGEQYF. CDR3 in DNA: TGTGCCAGTCAGCGATCCCTTGGCGAGCAGTACTTC.